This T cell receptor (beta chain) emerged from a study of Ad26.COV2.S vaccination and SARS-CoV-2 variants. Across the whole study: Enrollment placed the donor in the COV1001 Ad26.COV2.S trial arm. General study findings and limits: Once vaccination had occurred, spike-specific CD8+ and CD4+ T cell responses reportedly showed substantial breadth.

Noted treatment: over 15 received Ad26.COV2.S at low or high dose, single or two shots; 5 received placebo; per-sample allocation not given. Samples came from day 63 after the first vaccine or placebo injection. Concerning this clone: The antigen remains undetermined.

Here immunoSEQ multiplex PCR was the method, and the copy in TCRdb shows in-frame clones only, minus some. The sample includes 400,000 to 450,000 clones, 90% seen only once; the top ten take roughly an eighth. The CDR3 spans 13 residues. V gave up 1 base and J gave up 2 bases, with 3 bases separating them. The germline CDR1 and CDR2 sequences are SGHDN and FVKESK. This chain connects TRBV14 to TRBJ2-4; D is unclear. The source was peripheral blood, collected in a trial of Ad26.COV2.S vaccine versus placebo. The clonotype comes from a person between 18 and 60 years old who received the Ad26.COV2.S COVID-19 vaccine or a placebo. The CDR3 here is CASSQVSKNIQYF. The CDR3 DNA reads TGTGCCAGCAGCCAAGTGTCCAAAAACATTCAGTACTTC.